The rows below give T cell receptor beta chains drawn from one sample of a study of blood T cell repertoires in COVID-19. TCRdb's copy holds only in-frame clones and misses some; the assay was immunoSEQ multiplex PCR. The sample shows roughly 400,000 clones, about 88% of them seen only once. Sequenced input: PBMCs or T cells enriched from blood (not recorded which). Source of these receptors: a young woman who had been exposed to COVID-19. CDR3s leave out the opening cysteine and the closing phenylalanine or tryptophan.

j_call	v_call	cdr3_aa
TRBJ1-2	TRBV7-9	ASSLGDSLNYGYT
TRBJ1-6	TRBV4-3	ASSQETGTGPSPLH
TRBJ2-1	TRBV7-7	ASATTGTKQF
TRBJ2-4	TRBV7-9	ASSGWIPQGAGNIQY
TRBJ1-2	TRBV2	ASSERYGYT
TRBJ2-7	TRBV27	ASSLSEGGYEQY
TRBJ1-2	TRBV25-1	ASTEDRAYGYT
TRBJ1-5	TRBV24-1	ATWGGPGQPQH
TRBJ2-2	TRBV4-3	ASSQSYTGELF
TRBJ2-3	TRBV7-8	ASSSTTYTDTQY
TRBJ2-1	TRBV25-1	ASNHRDSTFGYEQF
TRBJ2-1	TRBV5-1	ASSPEGGGNEQF
TRBJ2-7	TRBV19	ASSPRTGDIYEQY
TRBJ2-3	TRBV18	ASSPTGITDTQY
TRBJ1-3	TRBV11-2	ASSFAGGLENTIY
TRBJ1-3	TRBV28	AARNFGNTIY